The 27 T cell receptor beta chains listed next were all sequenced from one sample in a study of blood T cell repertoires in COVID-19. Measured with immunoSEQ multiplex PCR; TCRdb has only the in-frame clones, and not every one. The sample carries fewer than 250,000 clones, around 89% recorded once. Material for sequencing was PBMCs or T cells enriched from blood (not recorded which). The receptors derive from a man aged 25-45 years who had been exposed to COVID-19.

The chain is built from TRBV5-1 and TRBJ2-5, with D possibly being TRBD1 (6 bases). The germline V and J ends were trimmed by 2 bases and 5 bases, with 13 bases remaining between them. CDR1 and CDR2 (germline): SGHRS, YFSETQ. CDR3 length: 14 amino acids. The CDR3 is CASSFNRVIETQYF. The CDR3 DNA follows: TGCGCCAGCAGCTTTAACAGGGTTATTGAGACCCAGTACTTC.

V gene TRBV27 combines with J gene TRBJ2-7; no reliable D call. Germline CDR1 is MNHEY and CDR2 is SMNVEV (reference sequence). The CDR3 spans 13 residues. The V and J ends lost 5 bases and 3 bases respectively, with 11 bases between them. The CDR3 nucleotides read TGTGCCAGCAGTAGAACTCAAAACTACGAGCAGTACTTC. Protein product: CASSRTQNYEQYF.

The CDR3 spells CASSARQGNSPLHF. CDR3 nucleotides: TGTGCCAGCAGCGCCCGACAGGGCAATTCACCCCTCCACTTT. This chain connects TRBV9 to TRBJ1-6, with 7 bases that match TRBD1. The CDR3 runs 14 residues. Trimming cost V 3 bases and J 7 bases; bases outside gene matches: 4. Germline assignment: CDR1 SGDLS and CDR2 YYNGEE.

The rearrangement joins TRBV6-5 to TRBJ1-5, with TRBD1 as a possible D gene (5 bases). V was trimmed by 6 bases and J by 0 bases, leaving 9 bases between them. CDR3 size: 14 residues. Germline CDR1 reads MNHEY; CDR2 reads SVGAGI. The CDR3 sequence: CASSDSDSNQPQHF. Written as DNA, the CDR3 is TGTGCCAGCAGCGACAGTGATAGCAATCAGCCCCAGCATTTT.

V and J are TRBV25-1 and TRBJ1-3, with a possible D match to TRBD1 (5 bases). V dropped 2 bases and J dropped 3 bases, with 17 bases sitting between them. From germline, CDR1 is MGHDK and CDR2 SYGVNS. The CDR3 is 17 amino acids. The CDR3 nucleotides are TGTGCCAGCAGTGAAGTGGGGGGGATGGGATTTGGAAACACCATATATTTT. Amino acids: CASSEVGGMGFGNTIYF.

The CDR3 DNA reads as TGTGCCAGCAGCTTGCCAGGGTTTGTTACTGAAGCTTTCTTT. Amino acids: CASSLPGFVTEAFF. The rearrangement joins TRBV7-9 to TRBJ1-1; tentatively, D is TRBD1 (5 bases). Germline values: CDR1 SEHNR, CDR2 FQNEAQ (reference sequence). Trimming removed 3 bases at V and 5 bases at J, with 13 bases between. The CDR3 length is 14 residues.

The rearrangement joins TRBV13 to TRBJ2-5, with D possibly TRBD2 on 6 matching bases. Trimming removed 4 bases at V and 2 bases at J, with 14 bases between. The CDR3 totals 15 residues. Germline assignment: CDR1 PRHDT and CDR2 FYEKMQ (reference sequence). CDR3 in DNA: TGTGCCAGCAGCTACAGGACTACCGCACAAGAGACCCAGTACTTC. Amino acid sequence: CASSYRTTAQETQYF.

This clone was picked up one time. The CDR3 spells CASSGEEMVTGELFF. CDR3 DNA: TGTGCCAGCAGCGGGGAGGAGATGGTCACCGGGGAGCTGTTTTTT. The chain couples TRBV11-2 to TRBJ2-2; TRBD2 might be the D (6 bases). The V end was cut by 5 bases, the J end by 4 bases, with 14 bases between. The CDR3 has 15 residues. CDR1 SGHAT and CDR2 FQNNGV come from the germline V gene.

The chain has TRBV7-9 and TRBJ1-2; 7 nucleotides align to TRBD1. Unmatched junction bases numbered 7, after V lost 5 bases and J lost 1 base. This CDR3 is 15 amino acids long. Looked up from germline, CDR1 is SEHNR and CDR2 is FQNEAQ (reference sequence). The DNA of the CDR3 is TGTGCCAGCAGCCCGGGACAGTTCCTTAACTATGGCTACACCTTC. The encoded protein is CASSPGQFLNYGYTF.

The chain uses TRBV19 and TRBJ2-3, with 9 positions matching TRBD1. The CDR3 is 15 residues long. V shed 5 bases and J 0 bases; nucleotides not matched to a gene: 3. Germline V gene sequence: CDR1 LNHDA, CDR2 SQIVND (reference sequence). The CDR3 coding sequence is TGTGCCAGTAGTGGGACAGGGAAAAGCACAGATACGCAGTATTTT. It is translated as CASSGTGKSTDTQYF.

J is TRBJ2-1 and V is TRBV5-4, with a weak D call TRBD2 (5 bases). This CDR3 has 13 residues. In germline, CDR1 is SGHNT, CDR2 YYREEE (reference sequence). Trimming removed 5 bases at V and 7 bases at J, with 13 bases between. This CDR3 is CASRSGLGNEQFF. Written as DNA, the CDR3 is TGTGCCAGCAGATCGGGATTAGGGAATGAGCAGTTCTTC.

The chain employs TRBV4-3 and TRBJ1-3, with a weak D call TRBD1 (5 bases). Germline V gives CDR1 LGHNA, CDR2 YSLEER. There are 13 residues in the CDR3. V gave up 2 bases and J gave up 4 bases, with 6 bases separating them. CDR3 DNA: TGCGCCAGCAGCCAAACAGGAGGAAACACCATATATTTT. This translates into CASSQTGGNTIYF.

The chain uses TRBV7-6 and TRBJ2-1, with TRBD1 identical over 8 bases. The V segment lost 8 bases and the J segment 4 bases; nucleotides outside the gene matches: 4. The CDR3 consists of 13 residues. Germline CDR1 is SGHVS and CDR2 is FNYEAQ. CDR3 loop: CASRGQGYNEQFF. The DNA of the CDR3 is TGTGCCAGCCGCGGACAGGGTTACAATGAGCAGTTCTTC.

CDR3 sequence reads: CASNQGLANNSPLHF. The CDR3 bases are TGTGCCAGCAATCAAGGACTGGCTAATAATTCACCCCTCCACTTT. The V and J genes are TRBV2 and TRBJ1-6; no clear D gene. The V and J ends lost 7 bases and 5 bases respectively, with 15 bases between them. The germline CDR1 and CDR2 sequences are SNHLY and FYNNEI. This CDR3 region has 15 residues.

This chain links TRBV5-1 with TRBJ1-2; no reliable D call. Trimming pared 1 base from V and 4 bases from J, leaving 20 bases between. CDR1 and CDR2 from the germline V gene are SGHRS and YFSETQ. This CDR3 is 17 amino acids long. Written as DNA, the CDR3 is TGCGCCAGCAGCTTGTCCCAACGGGAGGACCTCGTCTATGGCTACACCTTC. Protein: CASSLSQREDLVYGYTF. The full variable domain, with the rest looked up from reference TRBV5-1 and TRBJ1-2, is KAGVTQTPRYLIKTRGQQVTLSCSPISGHRSVSWYQQTPGQGLQFLFEYFSETQRNKGNFPGRFSGRQFSNSRSEMNVSTLELGDSALYLCASSLSQREDLVYGYTFGSGTRLTVV.

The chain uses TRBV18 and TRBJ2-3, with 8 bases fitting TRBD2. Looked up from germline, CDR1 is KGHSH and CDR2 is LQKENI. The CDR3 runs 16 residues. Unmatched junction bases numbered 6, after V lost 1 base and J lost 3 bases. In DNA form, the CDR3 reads TGTGCCAGCTCACCACTAGCGGGGTTGGAGACAGATACGCAGTATTTT. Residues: CASSPLAGLETDTQYF.

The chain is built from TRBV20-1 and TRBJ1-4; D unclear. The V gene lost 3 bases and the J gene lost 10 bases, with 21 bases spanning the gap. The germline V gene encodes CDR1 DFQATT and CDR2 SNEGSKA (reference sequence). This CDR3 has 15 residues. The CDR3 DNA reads TGCAGTGCTAGTTCGGAGGCCGAACCGAAGGCAAAACTGTTTTTT. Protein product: CSASSEAEPKAKLFF.

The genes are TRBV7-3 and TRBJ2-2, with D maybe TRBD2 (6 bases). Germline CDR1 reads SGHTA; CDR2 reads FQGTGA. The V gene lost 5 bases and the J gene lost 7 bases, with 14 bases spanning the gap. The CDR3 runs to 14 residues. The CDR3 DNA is TGTGCCAGCAGCCCGGGACTGAGCGGCGGGGAGCTGTTTTTT. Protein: CASSPGLSGGELFF.

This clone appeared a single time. Written as DNA, the CDR3 is TGTGCCAGCAGTTTGCTGCCCCAGGGGGCTTCTTACAATGAGCAGTTCTTC. This sequence encodes CASSLLPQGASYNEQFF. This chain connects TRBV27 to TRBJ2-1; 8 bases line up with TRBD1. This CDR3 is built from 17 residues. V lost 3 bases and J lost 4; bases outside the gene matches: 11. CDR1 is MNHEY, CDR2 SMNVEV, per germline (reference sequence).

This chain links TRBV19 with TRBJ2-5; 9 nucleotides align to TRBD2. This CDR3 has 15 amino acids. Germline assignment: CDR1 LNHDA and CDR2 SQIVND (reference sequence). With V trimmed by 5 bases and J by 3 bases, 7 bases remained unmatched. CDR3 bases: TGTGCCAGTAGTGATAGCGGGGGACTAGAAGAGACCCAGTACTTC. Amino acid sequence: CASSDSGGLEETQYF.

Written as DNA, the CDR3 is TGTGCCAGCAGTTGGACTGCTGGCTACACCTTC. As protein: CASSWTAGYTF. The chain couples TRBV28 to TRBJ1-2, with D hard to call. The germline V gene encodes CDR1 MDHEN and CDR2 SYDVKM. V lost 4 bases and J 7 bases, leaving 7 bases between the germline ends. The CDR3 runs 11 residues.

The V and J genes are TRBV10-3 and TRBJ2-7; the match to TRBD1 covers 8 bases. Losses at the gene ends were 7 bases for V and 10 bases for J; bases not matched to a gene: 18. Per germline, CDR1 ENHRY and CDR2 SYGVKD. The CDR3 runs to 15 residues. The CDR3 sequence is CAITRGQADSDPQYF. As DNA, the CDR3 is TGTGCCATCACGCGGGGACAGGCGGACTCTGACCCCCAGTACTTC.

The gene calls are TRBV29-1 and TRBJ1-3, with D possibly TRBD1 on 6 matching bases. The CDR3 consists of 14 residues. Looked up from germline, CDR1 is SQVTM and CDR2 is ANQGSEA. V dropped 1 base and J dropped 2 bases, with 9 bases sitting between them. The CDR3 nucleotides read TGCAGCGTTGAAGTAGACAGGACTGGAAACACCATATATTTT. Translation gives CSVEVDRTGNTIYF. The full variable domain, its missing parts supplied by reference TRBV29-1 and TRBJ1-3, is SAVISQKPSRDICQRGTSLTIQCQVDSQVTMMFWYRQQPGQSLTLIATANQGSEATYESGFVIDKFPISRPNLTFSTLTVSNMSPEDSSIYLCSVEVDRTGNTIYFGEGSWLTVV.

This CDR3 is CSGGYMNQETQYF. For the CDR3, the DNA is TGCAGCGGCGGTTATATGAACCAAGAGACCCAGTACTTC. The J gene is TRBJ2-5, the V gene TRBV29-1; D is unresolved. This CDR3 comprises 13 residues. V was cut by 7 bases and J by 0 bases, with 12 bases left in between. Germline V gene data show CDR1 as SQVTM and CDR2 as ANQGSEA. The entire variable domain, with the rest obtained from reference TRBV29-1 and TRBJ2-5, is as follows: SAVISQKPSRDICQRGTSLTIQCQVDSQVTMMFWYRQQPGQSLTLIATANQGSEATYESGFVIDKFPISRPNLTFSTLTVSNMSPEDSSIYLCSGGYMNQETQYFGPGTRLLVL.

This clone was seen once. CDR3 in amino acids: CASKEGADEKLFF. The CDR3 bases are TGTGCCAGCAAGGAGGGGGCGGACGAAAAACTGTTTTTT. The V and J genes are TRBV13 and TRBJ1-4; 7 nucleotides match TRBD1. Germline V lookup: CDR1 PRHDT, CDR2 FYEKMQ (reference sequence). The CDR3 contains 13 residues. V gave up 7 bases and J gave up 8 bases; unmatched junction bases: 7.

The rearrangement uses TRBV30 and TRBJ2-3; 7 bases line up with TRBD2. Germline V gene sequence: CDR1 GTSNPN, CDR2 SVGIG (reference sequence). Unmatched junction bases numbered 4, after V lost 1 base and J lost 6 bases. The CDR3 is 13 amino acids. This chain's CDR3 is CAWSAGLFDTQYF. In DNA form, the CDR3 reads TGTGCCTGGAGTGCGGGACTATTCGATACGCAGTATTTT.

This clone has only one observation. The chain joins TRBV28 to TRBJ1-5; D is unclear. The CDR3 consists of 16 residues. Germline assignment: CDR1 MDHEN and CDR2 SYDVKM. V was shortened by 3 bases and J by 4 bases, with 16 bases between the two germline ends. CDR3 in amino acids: CASSLSLGGMNQPQHF. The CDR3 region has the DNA TGTGCCAGCAGTTTGAGTCTCGGTGGTATGAATCAGCCCCAGCATTTT.